This T cell receptor beta chain was recovered during a study of blood T cell repertoires in COVID-19. Study-level information: Nucleic acid was either cDNA or gDNA, and it came from T cells, B-cell-depleted T cells, or PBMCs.

CDR1 is LNHDA and CDR2 is SQIVND in the germline V gene (reference sequence). V was shortened by 5 bases and J by 3 bases, with 19 bases between the two germline ends. CDR3 length equals 17 residues. Followed over time, Seattle patients had been enrolled while infection was active. Sequenced by immunoSEQ multiplex PCR; TCRdb stores in-frame clones only, minus some. The data contain approximately 280,000 clones, around 85% of them seen just once; the ten biggest clones take up 1.4% to 1.5%. V gene TRBV19 combines with J gene TRBJ2-2; TRBD2 is a possible D gene (7 bases). Sequenced material: peripheral blood. The TCR originated in a human donor with COVID-19, enrolled during active disease. The donor label of this sample is uncertain. In DNA form, the CDR3 reads TGTGCCAGTAGTTTCAGCGGGACGGGGGCGGACACCGGGGAGCTGTTTTTT. It translates to CASSFSGTGADTGELFF.